The entry below gives a single T cell receptor (beta chain) sequence along with its context. This clonotype was counted ten times or more. The antigen it recognizes is unknown. No base-level quality is on record; no much larger clone is a single base apart. Library generation was performed with 5' RACE. These reads were obtained on an Illumina HiSeq 2000. A universal primer binding site was introduced by template switching, and a unique molecular identifier was present in the final cDNA, enabling accurate counting of TCR cDNA molecules. Specific primers in the conserved constant-segment region were used to synthesize first-strand cDNA for the TCR alpha and beta chains. Each cDNA library was double barcoded, with a SMART-Mk sample barcode plus Illumina barcodes, to control for contamination. TruSeq adapter sequences, together with Illumina sample barcodes, were added in two successive PCR steps. Sequencing of the TCR alpha and beta cDNA libraries was done on the Illumina HiSeq platform using custom primers. Processing in the source paper ran as follows. Unique molecular identifiers were extracted from raw reads with MiGEC, and CDR3 positions were determined with MiXCR. Recombination models were inferred per individual with the repgenHMM and IGoR tools using an EM algorithm. Shared clonotypes were analyzed with the tcR package in R, and sharing was normalized by the product of cloneset sizes. To study raw recombination without the effects of thymic and clonal selection, out-of-frame nonproductive sequences were analyzed. TCRdb reran the public reads through fastp at Q25 and MiXCR, keeping productive beta chains. Rows are combined by CDR3 protein, so each entry shows the most common genes and DNA. It is TCRdb's table, rather than the study itself, that gives the V and J calls and clone size. The sample contains some 270,000 distinct CDR3 sequences, about 8.3% of them found a single time. 3% of the sample is in the top ten clones.

V and J lose 8 bases and 4 bases, and a span of 10 bases separates them. CDR3 length: 12 amino acids, cysteine to phenylalanine. Left in the record is the CDR3 DNA by itself, 36 bases read in frame from the first base. All donors were healthy Caucasians. The twin cohort consisted of three pairs of female monozygotic twins, all aged roughly 18 to 30 years. Positive isolation kits from Invitrogen were used to isolate CD4+ and CD8+ T cell populations. This specimen belongs to a study of identical twins listed by TCRdb under 2016. Study-level background: To test whether fetal clonotypes persist, the study used deep sequencing on TCR alpha and beta repertoires from monozygotic twins, unrelated adults of various ages, and cord blood. Replicate twin experiments were performed at different times using different library preparation protocols to rule out contamination.

On the study overall, not on this receptor specifically: Invariant T cells such as MAIT and iNKT could partly confound zero-insertion analyses, although diverse VJ usage argued against such confounding for most clonotypes. In beta out-of-frame sequences, excess twin sharing was weaker, because having fewer shared sequences lowered the signal-to-noise ratio. In monozygotic twins, out-of-frame TCR alpha sharing was systematically underestimated by recombination models, although the models agreed with sharing between unrelated individuals. Because the same donors could not be followed over many years, conclusions were based on cross-sectional statistical analysis. Fewer insertions were carried by abundant cord blood beta clonotypes; a weaker similar trend was observed in young adult naive repertoires, while no such trend was observed in memory repertoires. Compared with coincidental sharing between unrelated individuals, an excess of low generation-probability sequences was observed among out-of-frame TCR alpha sequences shared between twins.

The data also belong to a second study, concerning yellow fever vaccine responses in identical twins. As noted in the second study: The T cell response to vaccination in identical twins was reported by the authors to appear partly convergent and partly personalized. In the study, vaccine-responding T cell clones were precisely tracked in identical twins.

Sequenced input: CD8+ T cells sorted from blood. This receptor chain uses TRBV12-3 or TRBV12-4 and TRBJ2-3, and possibly TRBD1, on 6 matching bases. This TCR was sampled from a woman aged 18-29 years in good health. In nucleotides, the sequence is TGTGCCAGCTCACAGGGATCAGATACGCAGTATTTT. Protein translation: CASSQGSDTQYF.